One T cell receptor (beta chain) is described in this entry. Its antigen is unidentified. Template switching incorporated UMIs with a 6-nucleotide sample barcode. TCRdb re-called the 5' RACE reads, yielding one record per CDR3 amino acid sequence without DNA. Here the sample table reports approximately 400,000 distinct CDR3 sequences. CDR3 length: 15 residues. CDR1 and CDR2 (germline): LNHDA, SQIVND (reference sequence). This sample is part of a study of monozygotic twins with inflammatory bowel disease. Study-wide results and caveats: Lower sharing of clonotypes with other individuals was seen in IBD patients than in healthy twins. This was most marked in patients showing signs of disease activity. Healthy co-twins exceeded IBD patients in TCRbeta diversity as measured by inverse Simpson.

Sequenced: blood. The receptor's source is a human donor with ulcerative colitis or Crohn's disease, or a healthy co-twin of an affected twin (not recorded which). This rearrangement joins TRBV19 to TRBJ1-5; TCRdb outputs TRBD1, but without DNA this stays unchecked. CDR3 amino acids: CASSPLYYSNQPQHF.